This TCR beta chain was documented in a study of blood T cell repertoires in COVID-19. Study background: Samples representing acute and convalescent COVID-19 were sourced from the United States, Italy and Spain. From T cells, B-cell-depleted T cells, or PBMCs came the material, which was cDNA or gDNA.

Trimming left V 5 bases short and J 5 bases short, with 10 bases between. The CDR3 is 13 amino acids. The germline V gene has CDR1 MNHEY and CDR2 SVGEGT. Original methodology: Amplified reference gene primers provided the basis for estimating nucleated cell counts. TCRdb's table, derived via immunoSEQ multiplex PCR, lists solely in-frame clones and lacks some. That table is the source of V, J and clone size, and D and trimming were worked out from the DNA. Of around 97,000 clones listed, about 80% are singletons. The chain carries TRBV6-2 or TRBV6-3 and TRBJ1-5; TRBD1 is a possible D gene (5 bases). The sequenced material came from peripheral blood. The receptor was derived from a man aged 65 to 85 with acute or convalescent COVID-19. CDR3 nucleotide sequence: TGTGCCAGCAGTGACAGAGTTCATCAGCCCCAGCATTTT. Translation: CASSDRVHQPQHF.